The clone carrying this T cell receptor beta chain came up once. TCRdb's table, derived via immunoSEQ multiplex PCR, lists solely in-frame clones and lacks some. The sample shows tens of thousands of clones, 75% to 95% of them seen only once. The data belong to a study of T cell changes during pregnancy in multiple sclerosis. Trimming left V 4 bases short and J 0 bases short, with 4 bases between. CDR1 is LNHDA, CDR2 SQIVND, per germline (reference sequence). The CDR3 sequence is 12 residues long. This TCR was sampled from a female donor in good health, enrolled as a control in a pregnancy study. This specimen consisted of CD4+ T cells from peripheral blood mononuclear cells, obtained in the second trimester of pregnancy. The V call is TRBV19, the J call TRBJ2-7; D unclear. Here the CDR3 DNA reads TGTGCCAGTAGTACCAGCTCCTACGAGCAGTACTTC. Its translation: CASSTSSYEQYF.